The source of this T cell receptor beta chain is a study of human CD8 memory T cell subsets. The CDR3 contains 16 residues. Libraries of TCR beta chains were produced by 5' RACE (UMI-labeled). TCRdb reprocessed the 5' RACE reads, with one entry per CDR3 protein and no DNA. The ten top clones account for around 30%, within a sample of around 4,300 distinct CDR3 sequences. The TCR originated in a human donor in good health. Specimen: CD8+ effector memory T cells (TEM) sorted from PBMCs. The subset is: effector memory CD8 T cells, CCR7- CD45RO+ CD95+. V usage is TRBV12-3 or TRBV12-4 and J usage is TRBJ2-1; TCRdb names TRBD2, which stays unverified in the absence of DNA. The CDR3 is CASSPSGTSSYNEQFF.